Shown below are 18 T cell receptor beta chains from a single sample sequenced in a study of Tregs in tolerant kidney transplant recipients. The method was immunoSEQ multiplex PCR; TCRdb's version includes in-frame clones alone and lacks a portion of them. The sample has 75,000 to 100,000 clones, around 94% seen once; the top ten hold 4.7%. Input material: CD8+ T cells from blood. These receptors were obtained from a human donor in good health.

The rearrangement links TRBV4-1 to TRBJ2-3; D perhaps matches TRBD1 (5 bases). Germline values: CDR1 MGHRA, CDR2 YSYEKL. The CDR3 is made up of 16 amino acids. V lost 1 base and J lost 1, with 12 bases in between. CDR3 bases: TGCGCCAGCAGCCAAGTTTCGGGCAGGGGCACAGATACGCAGTATTTT. Translation: CASSQVSGRGTDTQYF.

DNA for the CDR3: TGTGCCAGCAGCCCCCCCATGGGCGTCGGAGCCTACGAGCAGTACTTC. Its protein product is CASSPPMGVGAYEQYF. V gene TRBV4-2 combines with J gene TRBJ2-7; D is unclear. V was clipped by 4 bases and J by 2 bases, with 18 bases between them. Per germline, CDR1 LGHNA and CDR2 YNFKEQ. The CDR3 runs to 16 residues.

This chain uses TRBV15 with TRBJ2-5; 10 bases align to TRBD1. Germline CDR1 and CDR2: LNHNV and YYDKDF (reference sequence). J was trimmed by 0 bases and V by 1 base; bases with no gene match: 11. The CDR3 contains 19 residues. The CDR3 loop reads CATSRGGLSGTGDQETQYF. For the CDR3, the DNA is TGTGCCACCAGCAGAGGGGGGCTTTCCGGGACAGGGGACCAAGAGACCCAGTACTTC.

This sequence joins TRBV6-1 and TRBJ2-3; TRBD2 is a possible D gene (5 bases). From germline, CDR1 is MNHNS and CDR2 SASEGT. The V end was cut by 0 bases, the J end by 1 base, with 11 bases between. The length of the CDR3 is 16 residues. The CDR3 loop is CASSEAEGGGTDTQYF. The CDR3 DNA reads TGTGCCAGCAGTGAAGCTGAGGGTGGGGGCACAGATACGCAGTATTTT.

V usage is TRBV29-1 and J usage is TRBJ2-7; D is tentatively TRBD1 or TRBD2 (5 bases each). CDR3 length: 12 residues. From germline, CDR1 is SQVTM and CDR2 ANQGSEA. With 0 bases removed from V and 12 bases from J, the gap between germline ends came to 15 bases. The CDR3: CSVEDGTGPAYF. The CDR3 nucleotides are TGCAGCGTTGAAGATGGTACGGGGCCGGCGTACTTC.

The chain uses TRBV9 and TRBJ2-1; 12 bases line up with TRBD2. CDR3 length equals 18 residues. The V gene end was trimmed by 2 bases and the J gene end by 6 bases; junction bases not matched to a gene: 12. Germline CDR1 SGDLS, CDR2 YYNGEE. CDR3 sequence (DNA): TGTGCCAGCAGCGTCCCAGCCCAGCTAGCGGGAGGGATCAATGAGCAGTTCTTC. It encodes CASSVPAQLAGGINEQFF.

This CDR3 is CASSYSTSGTGELFF. The CDR3 DNA reads as TGTGCCAGCAGTTACTCGACGTCTGGCACCGGGGAGCTGTTTTTT. The chain links TRBV6-5 to TRBJ2-2; D not certain. Germline lookup yields CDR1 MNHEY and CDR2 SVGAGI. This CDR3 spans 15 amino acids. Trimming stripped 0 bases from V and 4 bases from J, with 9 bases between.

The chain links TRBV7-6 to TRBJ2-3; 7 bases map to TRBD2. This CDR3 spans 15 amino acids. V was pared by 1 base and J by 4 bases, with 5 bases of the junction left unmatched. Germline V gives CDR1 SGHVS, CDR2 FNYEAQ. CDR3 sequence (DNA): TGTGCCAGCAGCTTAGTGGTAGGGAGGGCAGATACGCAGTATTTT. Translation gives CASSLVVGRADTQYF.

V usage is TRBV9 and J usage is TRBJ2-2; D gene uncertain. Between the trimmed V and J ends, which lost 8 bases and 4 bases, there was a span of 3 bases. Germline-derived CDR1 and CDR2 are SGDLS and YYNGEE. The CDR3 runs 10 residues. CDR3 sequence: CASGTGELFF. DNA for the CDR3: TGTGCCAGTGGCACCGGGGAGCTGTTTTTT.

This chain links TRBV7-9 with TRBJ2-5; D not resolved. Near its end, the DNA agrees better with TRBJ2-7, so the J call may be wrong. This CDR3 is 13 amino acids long. Germline CDR1 and CDR2: SEHNR and FQNEAQ (reference sequence). This CDR3 is CASRLGDSYEQYF. The CDR3 nucleotides read TGTGCCAGCAGGCTAGGAGACTCCTACGAGCAGTACTTC.

The rearrangement links TRBV27 to TRBJ2-7; no definite D call. Trimming shortened V by 4 bases and J by 0 bases, and 13 bases separated the two germline ends. Germline V gene lookup returns CDR1 MNHEY and CDR2 SMNVEV (reference sequence). The CDR3 is 15 residues long. CDR3 loop: CASSSLVSNSYEQYF. The CDR3 DNA sequence: TGTGCCAGCAGTTCCCTGGTGTCTAACTCCTACGAGCAGTACTTC.

The CDR3 sequence: CASSVAKRGMGEQFF. CDR3 nucleotides: TGTGCCAGCAGCGTAGCTAAGCGCGGAATGGGTGAGCAGTTCTTC. V gene TRBV9 combines with J gene TRBJ2-1; D is unresolved. The CDR3 totals 15 residues. With 0 bases removed from V and 9 bases from J, the gap between germline ends came to 16 bases. Germline V CDR1 and CDR2: SGDLS, YYNGEE.

This clone has a handful of counts. The J gene is TRBJ1-6, the V gene TRBV13; TRBD1 agrees at 9 bases. Trimming at V came to 5 bases and at J to 11 bases, leaving 10 bases not matched to a gene. CDR3 length equals 15 residues. Germline V gives CDR1 PRHDT, CDR2 FYEKMQ (reference sequence). Here the CDR3 reads CASSESPGQGPPLHF. CDR3 DNA sequence: TGTGCCAGCAGCGAGTCGCCGGGACAGGGACCACCCCTCCACTTT.

The rearrangement uses TRBV11-2 and TRBJ2-1; D unclear. V was trimmed by 5 bases and J by 10 bases, leaving 12 bases between them. CDR1 is SGHAT and CDR2 is FQNNGV in the germline V gene. CDR3 length: 12 amino acids. The CDR3 sequence is CASSGVMPEQFF. CDR3 nucleotides: TGTGCCAGCAGCGGCGTTATGCCAGAGCAGTTCTTC.

This clone was observed once. The gene calls are TRBV27 and TRBJ2-5, with TRBD1 matching over 8 bases. V was clipped by 5 bases and J by 5 bases; unmatched bases: 7. Looked up from germline, CDR1 is MNHEY and CDR2 is SMNVEV (reference sequence). This CDR3 spans 14 amino acids. CDR3 residues: CASSAQGAYETQYF. The CDR3 DNA sequence: TGTGCCAGCAGTGCCCAGGGGGCGTATGAGACCCAGTACTTC.

V and J are TRBV7-8 and TRBJ2-3; D may be TRBD1 (5 bases). Germline values: CDR1 SGHVS, CDR2 FQNEAQ. The CDR3 has 14 amino acids. V dropped 1 base and J dropped 5 bases, with 10 bases sitting between them. The CDR3, as DNA: TGTGCCAGCAGCTTAGTGGGGCCGTTAGATACGCAGTATTTT. This encodes CASSLVGPLDTQYF.

CDR3 DNA sequence: TGCGCCAGCAGCCTTACTCCGAAAGCGCAGTATTTT. It translates to CASSLTPKAQYF. This chain uses TRBV5-1 with TRBJ2-3; no clear D gene. The CDR3 has 12 amino acids. V lost 4 bases, J lost 10 bases, and 13 bases lay in between. Germline CDR1 SGHRS, CDR2 YFSETQ.

The rearrangement joins TRBV6-1 to TRBJ2-1; tentatively, D is TRBD2 (6 bases). V was clipped by 6 bases and J by 3 bases, with 12 bases between them. This CDR3 comprises 14 residues. Germline-derived CDR1 and CDR2 are MNHNS and SASEGT. As DNA, the CDR3 is TGTGCCAGCAGGGGAGGTAGCGACTACAATGAGCAGTTCTTC. It encodes CASRGGSDYNEQFF.